The rows below give T cell receptor beta chains drawn from one sample of a study of OX40 agonist ivuxolimab in advanced cancers. Assay: immunoSEQ multiplex PCR; the TCRdb copy retains only in-frame clones and omits some. In the table there are about 61,000 clones, over 80% of which are singletons. Material: CD4+ or CD8+ T cells sorted from blood, obtained in a trial of the OX40 agonist ivuxolimab. The receptors originated from an adult with an advanced solid tumor such as melanoma, head and neck, liver or kidney cancer. Each CDR3 is given with its conserved first and last residue. A D gene is named only where the DNA matches it firmly. Some rows mark clone size as missing; the rest say once, few, many or name a class of expanded clone.

J gene: TRBJ2-7; V gene: TRBV27; clone size: .; D gene: .; CDR3 DNA: TGTGCCAGCAGTCGGCTTCTAGGGCTAGCTAGGTCCGAGCAGTACTTC; CDR3 protein: CASSRLLGLARSEQYF
J gene: TRBJ1-2; V gene: TRBV6-5; clone size: once; D gene: TRBD1; CDR3 DNA: TGTGCCAGCACCTCGGTCGCAGGGGGAAACTATGGCTACACCTTC; CDR3 protein: CASTSVAGGNYGYTF
J gene: TRBJ1-4; V gene: TRBV7-9; clone size: .; D gene: .; CDR3 DNA: TGTGCCAGCAGCTTAGGGACGGCGAATGAAAAACTGTTTTTT; CDR3 protein: CASSLGTANEKLFF
J gene: TRBJ1-1; V gene: TRBV6-5; clone size: .; D gene: .; CDR3 DNA: TGTGCCAGCAGTTACGGAGGTATGAACACTGAAGCTTTCTTT; CDR3 protein: CASSYGGMNTEAFF
J gene: TRBJ1-5; V gene: TRBV2; clone size: medium-sized; D gene: .; CDR3 DNA: TGTGCCAGCAGTGAAGGGGGTGGTAGGAGACAGAACAATCAGCCCCAGCATTTT; CDR3 protein: CASSEGGGRRQNNQPQHF
J gene: TRBJ1-1; V gene: TRBV7-2; clone size: .; D gene: .; CDR3 DNA: TGTGCCAGCAGCTTAGCGACAGGGAACACTGAAGCTTTCTTT; CDR3 protein: CASSLATGNTEAFF
J gene: TRBJ1-5; V gene: TRBV19; clone size: .; D gene: .; CDR3 DNA: TGTGCCAGTAGTGCGGGGGGGAATAGCAATCAGCCCCAGCATTTT; CDR3 protein: CASSAGGNSNQPQHF
J gene: TRBJ2-7; V gene: TRBV28; clone size: .; D gene: .; CDR3 DNA: TGTGCCAGCAGTTTCCCGGGGTACGAGCAGTACTTC; CDR3 protein: CASSFPGYEQYF
J gene: TRBJ1-2; V gene: TRBV30; clone size: .; D gene: .; CDR3 DNA: TGTGCCTGGACAGGGTTGAATGGCTACACCTTC; CDR3 protein: CAWTGLNGYTF
J gene: TRBJ2-1; V gene: TRBV9; clone size: .; D gene: .; CDR3 DNA: TGTGCCAGCAGCCCCGTCACCCAGCCCTACAATGAGCAGTTCTTC; CDR3 protein: CASSPVTQPYNEQFF
J gene: TRBJ1-2; V gene: TRBV18; clone size: .; D gene: .; CDR3 DNA: TGTGCCAGCTCACCGGACCTTTTGCAATACTATGGCTACACCTTC; CDR3 protein: CASSPDLLQYYGYTF
J gene: TRBJ2-7; V gene: TRBV10-2; clone size: .; D gene: TRBD2; CDR3 DNA: TGCGCCAGCAGTGCCACTAGCGGGAGCTACGAGCAGTACTTC; CDR3 protein: CASSATSGSYEQYF
J gene: TRBJ1-5; V gene: TRBV19; clone size: .; D gene: .; CDR3 DNA: TGTGCCAGTAGTATTACTAGCTATAACAATCAGCCCCAGCATTTT; CDR3 protein: CASSITSYNNQPQHF
J gene: TRBJ2-6; V gene: TRBV29-1; clone size: .; D gene: .; CDR3 DNA: TGCAGCGTTGTTTCGGGTAAACTTTCTGGGGCCAACGTCCTGACTTTC; CDR3 protein: CSVVSGKLSGANVLTF
J gene: TRBJ2-3; V gene: TRBV5-1; clone size: .; D gene: .; CDR3 DNA: TGCGCCAGCAGCGACAGCGGAAATACGCAGTATTTT; CDR3 protein: CASSDSGNTQYF
J gene: TRBJ2-5; V gene: TRBV11-3; clone size: .; D gene: .; CDR3 DNA: TGTGCCAGCAGCTTAGGGGACATGCAGGGGAGAGAGACCCAGTACTTC; CDR3 protein: CASSLGDMQGRETQYF
J gene: TRBJ1-2; V gene: TRBV2; clone size: medium-sized; D gene: TRBD1; CDR3 DNA: TGTGCCAGCAGTAAGGGACAGGGGGCGAGCTACACCTTC; CDR3 protein: CASSKGQGASYTF
J gene: TRBJ2-1; V gene: TRBV28; clone size: .; D gene: TRBD1; CDR3 DNA: TGTGCCAGCAGCAAGTCGGGACAGGGGGCGAATGAGCAGTTCTTC; CDR3 protein: CASSKSGQGANEQFF
J gene: TRBJ1-5; V gene: TRBV6-1; clone size: once; D gene: .; CDR3 DNA: TGTGCCAGCAGTGAAGCTTTCGGGACTATAGCTCAGCCCCAGCATTTT; CDR3 protein: CASSEAFGTIAQPQHF
J gene: TRBJ2-7; V gene: TRBV5-1; clone size: .; D gene: .; CDR3 DNA: TGCGCCAGCAGCTTCTCTGGGACACAAACCTACGAGCAGTACTTC; CDR3 protein: CASSFSGTQTYEQYF
J gene: TRBJ1-1; V gene: TRBV5-1; clone size: .; D gene: TRBD1; CDR3 DNA: TGCGCCAGCAGCCGGGGACAGGCTAGCACTGAAGCTTTCTTT; CDR3 protein: CASSRGQASTEAFF
J gene: TRBJ2-1; V gene: TRBV18; clone size: once; D gene: .; CDR3 DNA: TGTGCCAGCTCGCCCGCGAACGATGAGCAGTTCTTC; CDR3 protein: CASSPANDEQFF
J gene: TRBJ2-3; V gene: TRBV9; clone size: .; D gene: TRBD1; CDR3 DNA: TGTGCCAGCCAGGGGGCCGCAGATACGCAGTATTTT; CDR3 protein: CASQGAADTQYF
J gene: TRBJ1-6; V gene: TRBV14; clone size: .; D gene: TRBD1; CDR3 DNA: TGTGCCAGCAGCTTCGGACAGGGCGTAAATTCACCCCTCCACTTT; CDR3 protein: CASSFGQGVNSPLHF
J gene: TRBJ1-5; V gene: TRBV12-5; clone size: few; D gene: .; CDR3 DNA: TGTGCTAGTGGGCAGGCCGACAATCAGCCCCAGCATTTT; CDR3 protein: CASGQADNQPQHF
J gene: TRBJ1-6; V gene: TRBV10-3; clone size: .; D gene: .; CDR3 DNA: TGTGCCATCAGTGAAAGGGAGTCTCGGGTCGACTCCTATAATTCACCCCCCCACTTT; CDR3 protein: CAISERESRVDSYNSPPHF
J gene: TRBJ2-2; V gene: TRBV27; clone size: .; D gene: .; CDR3 DNA: TGTGCCAGCAGTTTATCACCTGCGGGCACCGGGGAGCTGTTTTTT; CDR3 protein: CASSLSPAGTGELFF
J gene: TRBJ1-1; V gene: TRBV4-3; clone size: .; D gene: TRBD1; CDR3 DNA: TGCGCCAGCAGCCTAGGGACAGGGGGCGGGGGCACTGAAGCTTTCTTT; CDR3 protein: CASSLGTGGGGTEAFF
J gene: TRBJ2-7; V gene: TRBV27; clone size: .; D gene: TRBD1; CDR3 DNA: TGTGTAAGGGGGCCGCCGTGCTCCGAGCAGTACTTC; CDR3 protein: CVRGPPCSEQYF
J gene: TRBJ2-7; V gene: TRBV6-5; clone size: .; D gene: .; CDR3 DNA: TGTGCCAGCAGTTACCGGGGCGAGCAGTACTTC; CDR3 protein: CASSYRGEQYF
J gene: TRBJ2-7; V gene: TRBV11-2; clone size: few; D gene: .; CDR3 DNA: TGTGCCAGCACTACGCAGTTTCGGGCGGGGGAGCAGTACTTC; CDR3 protein: CASTTQFRAGEQYF
J gene: TRBJ2-7; V gene: TRBV28; clone size: .; D gene: .; CDR3 DNA: TGTGCCAGCAGTTTAGTCTGGGCTGGCGGGGGCCAGTCCTACGAGCAGTACTTC; CDR3 protein: CASSLVWAGGGQSYEQYF
J gene: TRBJ2-7; V gene: TRBV19; clone size: .; D gene: .; CDR3 DNA: TGTGCCAGTAGTATAGCCGGGTATACCTACGAGCAGTACTTC; CDR3 protein: CASSIAGYTYEQYF
J gene: TRBJ1-2; V gene: TRBV11-2; clone size: .; D gene: TRBD1; CDR3 DNA: TGTGCCAGCAGCAGCGCGCCGGACAGGGCCTATGGCTACACCTTC; CDR3 protein: CASSSAPDRAYGYTF
J gene: TRBJ1-5; V gene: TRBV11-2; clone size: .; D gene: .; CDR3 DNA: TGTGCCAGCAGCTTGGTGGCAGGGGCCACCAATCAGCCCCAGCATTTT; CDR3 protein: CASSLVAGATNQPQHF
J gene: TRBJ2-7; V gene: TRBV7-2; clone size: .; D gene: TRBD1; CDR3 DNA: TGTGCCAGCAGCCCGGGACAGGGGGCCCCCTACGAGCAGTACTTC; CDR3 protein: CASSPGQGAPYEQYF
J gene: TRBJ2-1; V gene: TRBV5-1; clone size: .; D gene: .; CDR3 DNA: TGCGCCAGCAGCTTGGGGACAGACTACTCCTACAATGAGCAGTTCTTC; CDR3 protein: CASSLGTDYSYNEQFF
J gene: TRBJ1-1; V gene: TRBV6-6; clone size: .; D gene: TRBD1; CDR3 DNA: TGTGCCAGCAGACACGGCCAGGGGGCGGATACTGAAGCTTTCTTT; CDR3 protein: CASRHGQGADTEAFF
J gene: TRBJ2-5; V gene: TRBV9; clone size: .; D gene: TRBD1; CDR3 DNA: TGTGCCAGCAGCGTTCGGACAGGGGGCTTTCGAGAGACCCAGTACTTC; CDR3 protein: CASSVRTGGFRETQYF
J gene: TRBJ2-7; V gene: TRBV19; clone size: .; D gene: .; CDR3 DNA: TGTGCCAGTAGCCTGGGGCTTTCCTACGAGCAGTACTTC; CDR3 protein: CASSLGLSYEQYF
J gene: TRBJ2-5; V gene: TRBV4-2; clone size: .; D gene: TRBD1; CDR3 DNA: TGTGCCAGCAGCCAATCCTGGGCAGGGGGCCGGGAGACCCAGTACTTC; CDR3 protein: CASSQSWAGGRETQYF
J gene: TRBJ1-4; V gene: TRBV29-1; clone size: .; D gene: .; CDR3 DNA: TGCAGCGGATTGGGAGGTAGGGGTGAAAAACTGTTTTTT; CDR3 protein: CSGLGGRGEKLFF
J gene: TRBJ1-6; V gene: TRBV27; clone size: once; D gene: .; CDR3 DNA: TGTGCCAGCAGTTTTAGAAGCAGGGGAGCGGTATATGATTCACCCCTCCACTTT; CDR3 protein: CASSFRSRGAVYDSPLHF
J gene: TRBJ2-5; V gene: TRBV18; clone size: .; D gene: .; CDR3 DNA: TGTGCCAGCTCACCACTCACTTCAGAGACCCAGTACTTC; CDR3 protein: CASSPLTSETQYF
J gene: TRBJ1-1; V gene: TRBV19; clone size: .; D gene: .; CDR3 DNA: TGTGCCAGTAGTATATCCATGTGGAGCCGGACTGAAGCTTTCTTT; CDR3 protein: CASSISMWSRTEAFF